Below are 30 T cell receptor beta chains sequenced from a single sample in a study of persistence of HIV-infected CD4 T cells. Cells were stimulated with overlapping HIV-1 Gag 15-mer peptides. CD4+ T cells upregulating both CD40 ligand and CD69 were sorted as responding cells. What these receptors recognize is not known. The libraries were made with immunoSEQ version 4 in survey mode. The repertoire was sequenced with immunoSEQ multiplex PCR; TCRdb's copy has only in-frame clones and lacks some. The sample includes fewer than 15,000 clones, over 65% of them seen just once. The source was CD4+ T cells sorted from PBMCs after roughly 18-hour stimulation, collected from a patient who received antiretroviral therapy. All receptors come from an adult man with HIV who was CMV-seropositive.

In this sample, this clone turned up once. The chain carries TRBV27 and TRBJ2-1; D unclear. The V and J ends lost 2 bases and 2 bases respectively, with 7 bases between them. In germline, CDR1 is MNHEY, CDR2 SMNVEV (reference sequence). This CDR3 region has 14 residues. The CDR3 bases are TGTGCCAGCAGTTTACAGGCCCCCTACAATGAGCAGTTCTTC. Translating gives CASSLQAPYNEQFF.

This clone was counted a single time. V gene TRBV27 combines with J gene TRBJ1-2, with D possibly being TRBD1 (5 bases). The CDR3 length is 13 residues. CDR1 is MNHEY, CDR2 SMNVEV, per germline (reference sequence). V was cut by 2 bases and J by 5 bases, with 9 bases left in between. Here the CDR3 reads CASSLTGAYGYTF. As DNA, the CDR3 is TGTGCCAGCAGTTTAACAGGTGCTTATGGCTACACCTTC.

The rearrangement links TRBV25-1 to TRBJ1-2, with TRBD1 identical over 9 bases. There are 15 residues in the CDR3. Germline V gives CDR1 MGHDK, CDR2 SYGVNS. V dropped 2 bases and J dropped 5; count of bases not matched to a gene: 6. DNA of the CDR3: TGTGCCAGCAGTGAACACGGACAGGGGAGATATGGCTACACCTTC. Translating it yields CASSEHGQGRYGYTF.

This chain uses TRBV18 with TRBJ1-2; maybe TRBD1 (5 bases). The germline V and J ends were trimmed by 2 bases and 2 bases, with 12 bases remaining between them. This CDR3 is built from 15 residues. Germline loops: CDR1 KGHSH, CDR2 LQKENI. The CDR3: CASSPSRDSNYGYTF. The DNA of the CDR3 is TGTGCCAGCTCACCATCCAGGGACTCAAACTATGGCTACACCTTC.

This clone was seen only a few times. CDR3 residues: CAWREIRGRNTEAFF. Written as DNA, the CDR3 is TGTGCCTGGAGGGAAATAAGGGGCCGGAACACTGAAGCTTTCTTT. The V gene is TRBV30, the J gene TRBJ1-1, with D maybe TRBD1 (5 bases). The CDR3 has 15 residues. Per the germline V gene, CDR1 is GTSNPN and CDR2 is SVGIG (reference sequence). V lost 3 bases, J lost 1 base, and 15 bases lay in between.

The chain links TRBV6-5 to TRBJ1-1; no clear D. CDR1 and CDR2 (germline): MNHEY, SVGAGI. The CDR3 is 10 residues long. The V gene lost 6 bases and the J gene lost 7 bases, with 6 bases spanning the gap. The CDR3: CASRNVEAFF. CDR3 bases: TGTGCCAGCAGGAACGTTGAAGCTTTCTTT.

The J gene is TRBJ1-2, the V gene TRBV29-1, with a weak D call TRBD1 (5 bases). Trimming took 1 base from V and 4 from J, leaving 16 bases between them. Germline CDR1 reads SQVTM; CDR2 reads ANQGSEA. This CDR3 comprises 15 residues. The CDR3 spells CSVEASGRSIYGYTF. DNA of the CDR3: TGCAGCGTTGAAGCTTCGGGACGCTCAATCTATGGCTACACCTTC.

The V gene is TRBV4-3, the J gene TRBJ1-1; D is ambiguous. In germline, CDR1 is LGHNA, CDR2 YSLEER. Trimming removed 0 bases at V and 1 base at J, with 15 bases between. This CDR3 region has 17 residues. The CDR3 bases are TGCGCCAGCAGCCAAGAGTCCCCTGCGGTCAGGAACACTGAAGCTTTCTTT. Translation gives CASSQESPAVRNTEAFF.

The count of this clone is one. The chain uses TRBV19 and TRBJ2-5, with 8 positions matching TRBD2. With V trimmed by 5 bases and J by 5 bases, 4 bases remained unmatched. This CDR3 spans 13 amino acids. Germline CDR1 LNHDA, CDR2 SQIVND (reference sequence). CDR3 loop: CASSRGGLETQYF. The CDR3 DNA reads TGTGCCAGTAGTCGGGGGGGGCTGGAGACCCAGTACTTC.

This chain connects TRBV3-1 (or the pseudogene TRBV3-2) to TRBJ1-4, with TRBD1 identical over 9 bases. CDR1 and CDR2 from the germline V gene are LGHDT and YNNKEL (reference sequence). J was trimmed by 8 bases and V by 3 bases; bases with no gene match: 10. The CDR3 sequence is 16 residues long. The CDR3 region has the DNA TGTGCCAGCAGCCATTCTCCGACAGGGGGAGGCGAAAAACTGTTTTTT. Encoded protein: CASSHSPTGGGEKLFF.

The chain couples TRBV9 to TRBJ2-2, with TRBD1 matching 9 bases. Germline CDR1 is SGDLS and CDR2 is YYNGEE. This CDR3 region has 20 residues. V gave up 0 bases and J gave up 4 bases; unmatched junction bases: 16. CDR3 protein: CASSVGVGTGPIYVTGELFF. In DNA, the CDR3 is TGTGCCAGCAGCGTAGGGGTAGGGACAGGGCCTATTTATGTCACCGGGGAGCTGTTTTTT.

The chain couples TRBV9 to TRBJ2-7; TRBD2 matches 8 bases. V was clipped by 0 bases and J by 2 bases; unmatched bases: 4. The CDR3 length is 15 residues. Looked up from germline, CDR1 is SGDLS and CDR2 is YYNGEE. CDR3 sequence reads: CASSVDSGSPYEQYF. The CDR3 DNA reads TGTGCCAGCAGCGTAGACAGCGGGAGTCCCTACGAGCAGTACTTC.

Points on this clone: The sample contains more than one DNA sequence encoding this CDR3. The chain employs TRBV29-1 and TRBJ2-3; 13 bases match TRBD2. J gave up 6 bases and V 4 bases, and 4 bases lay outside the gene matches. The CDR3 loop spans 14 amino acids. The germline gives CDR1 SQVTM, CDR2 ANQGSEA. For the CDR3, the DNA is TGCAGCGTTGCCGGGACTAGCGGGACTGATACGCAGTATTTT. Protein product: CSVAGTSGTDTQYF.

The table lists this clone with a few counts. The gene calls are TRBV18 and TRBJ1-4; D is uncertain. CDR1 and CDR2 from the germline V gene are KGHSH and LQKENI. The CDR3 is 17 residues long. Deletions cut 2 bases from V and 8 bases from J, with 21 bases between. The CDR3 DNA reads as TGTGCCAGCTCACCAGGGCAGATTGACAATATTTTGGAAAAACTGTTTTTT. Its protein is CASSPGQIDNILEKLFF. The whole variable domain, filled in from reference TRBV18 and TRBJ1-4, reads NAGVMQNPRHLVRRRGQEARLRCSPMKGHSHVYWYRQLPEEGLKFMVYLQKENIIDESGMPKERFSAEFPKEGPSILRIQQVVRGDSAAYFCASSPGQIDNILEKLFFGSGTQLSVL.

This clone is termed medium-sized. The V call is TRBV9, the J call TRBJ1-5; no firm D call. Germline loops: CDR1 SGDLS, CDR2 YYNGEE. V was clipped by 3 bases and J by 0 bases, with 10 bases between them. The CDR3 totals 15 residues. The CDR3: CASSATVSSNQPQHF. The DNA of the CDR3 is TGTGCCAGCAGCGCCACAGTTTCTAGCAATCAGCCCCAGCATTTT.

The CDR3 loop is CASSHEGTAGSNEKLFF. CDR3 in DNA: TGTGCCAGCAGCCACGAAGGGACAGCCGGGTCTAATGAAAAACTGTTTTTT. The rearrangement links TRBV4-2 to TRBJ1-4, with TRBD1 matching over 7 bases. The ends lost 3 bases at V and 3 bases at J; junction bases unmatched: 10. The germline gives CDR1 LGHNA, CDR2 YNFKEQ. The CDR3 covers 17 residues.

This clone was counted a single time. This sequence joins TRBV6-5 and TRBJ1-2, with a possible D match to TRBD1 (5 bases). V lost 7 bases and J lost 8, with 20 bases in between. This CDR3 region has 14 residues. CDR1 is MNHEY and CDR2 is SVGAGI in the germline V gene. The DNA of the CDR3 is TGTGCCAGCACTTATGAAGGGGCACTGGGGGGCTACACCTTC. Translated, it gives CASTYEGALGGYTF.

This clone has just a few counts. V gene TRBV5-5 combines with J gene TRBJ1-2, with D unclear. Germline-derived CDR1 and CDR2 are SGHKS and YYEKEE (reference sequence). V was pared by 4 bases and J by 4 bases, with 11 bases between. This CDR3 has 13 amino acids. This CDR3 is CASSVDGSYGYTF. CDR3 nucleotides: TGTGCCAGCAGCGTGGACGGGAGCTATGGCTACACCTTC.

V and J are TRBV11-1 and TRBJ2-2; a possible D gene is TRBD1 (5 bases). The V end lost 5 bases, the J end lost 4 bases, and 17 bases lay between the germline ends. CDR3 size: 16 residues. Germline CDR1 and CDR2: SGHAT and FQDESV (reference sequence). This chain's CDR3 is CASSRRPQGSTGELFF. As DNA, the CDR3 is TGTGCCAGCAGCCGACGGCCGCAGGGCTCCACCGGGGAGCTGTTTTTT.

The chain uses TRBV5-1 and TRBJ2-1, with 9 bases lining up with TRBD1. The CDR3 is made up of 17 amino acids. Per the germline V gene, CDR1 is SGHRS and CDR2 is YFSETQ. V was clipped by 5 bases and J by 3 bases; unmatched bases: 12. The CDR3 protein is CASSPSSPTGGYNEQFF. In DNA, the CDR3 is TGCGCCAGCAGTCCTTCCTCCCCGACAGGGGGCTACAATGAGCAGTTCTTC.

The chain combines TRBV29-1 with TRBJ2-5, with D tentatively TRBD2 (7 bases). Germline CDR1 is SQVTM and CDR2 is ANQGSEA. V was clipped by 1 base and J by 1 base, with 10 bases between them. This CDR3 comprises 14 residues. The DNA for the CDR3 is TGCAGCGTTGAAGCCGCGGGGGCCCAAGAGACCCAGTACTTC. It is translated as CSVEAAGAQETQYF.

This sequence joins TRBV10-3 and TRBJ2-2, with 7 nucleotides matching TRBD1. Germline CDR1 ENHRY, CDR2 SYGVKD. V lost 3 bases to trimming and J lost 2 bases; unmatched junction nucleotides: 9. The CDR3 totals 17 residues. CDR3: CAISDLDRAPNTGELFF. The CDR3 region has the DNA TGTGCCATCAGTGACCTCGACAGGGCCCCCAACACCGGGGAGCTGTTTTTT.

In this sample, this clone is medium-sized. The rearrangement joins TRBV5-4 to TRBJ2-3; no clear D. The CDR3 has 14 residues. Germline V CDR1 and CDR2: SGHNT, YYREEE (reference sequence). Trimming took 4 bases from V and 6 from J, leaving 15 bases between them. CDR3 in amino acids: CASSPGSTHDTQYF. The DNA for the CDR3 is TGTGCCAGCAGCCCTGGGTCAACACACGATACGCAGTATTTT.

V gene TRBV4-2 combines with J gene TRBJ2-5, with a possible D match to TRBD1 (5 bases). Germline assignment: CDR1 LGHNA and CDR2 YNFKEQ. The CDR3 is made up of 16 amino acids. Trimming removed 1 base at V and 4 bases at J, with 16 bases between. The chain's CDR3 is CASSQVGPESLETQYF. In DNA form, the CDR3 reads TGTGCCAGCAGCCAAGTGGGGCCCGAGAGTCTAGAGACCCAGTACTTC.

The rearrangement uses TRBV5-4 and TRBJ2-3; D is ambiguous. This CDR3 spans 15 amino acids. V shed 4 bases and J shed 4 bases, with 16 bases lying between them. Germline V gene sequence: CDR1 SGHNT, CDR2 YYREEE (reference sequence). CDR3 sequence reads: CASSPPQGYADTQYF. The CDR3 DNA follows: TGTGCCAGCAGCCCGCCGCAAGGATATGCAGATACGCAGTATTTT.

The chain combines TRBV5-1 with TRBJ2-1; 9 bases agree with TRBD2. V shed 6 bases, J shed 8 bases, and the junction held 18 bases outside the gene matches. The CDR3 runs 17 residues. Per germline, CDR1 SGHRS and CDR2 YFSETQ. This chain's CDR3 is CASTLGSSAGGLDEQFF. CDR3 DNA sequence: TGCGCCAGCACCCTGGGATCCAGCGCGGGAGGGTTGGATGAGCAGTTCTTC.

The V and J genes are TRBV6-5 and TRBJ2-7, with D unresolved. The CDR3 has 13 residues. Germline V gene data show CDR1 as MNHEY and CDR2 as SVGAGI. Trimming removed 2 bases from V and 3 bases from J, with 8 bases in between. CDR3: CASSYRRGYEQYF. CDR3 coding DNA: TGTGCCAGCAGTTACCGCAGAGGCTACGAGCAGTACTTC.

The genes are TRBV18 and TRBJ1-6; D is unclear. V lost 3 bases to trimming and J lost 7 bases, with 22 bases between them. Looked up from germline, CDR1 is KGHSH and CDR2 is LQKENI. The CDR3 is made up of 18 amino acids. CDR3 sequence: CASSPNRSGRDGNSPLHF. The CDR3 nucleotides read TGTGCCAGCTCACCTAACCGCTCGGGGAGGGATGGAAATTCACCCCTCCACTTT.

The chain employs TRBV29-1 and TRBJ1-1; D is unresolved. The V end was cut by 1 base, the J end by 4 bases, with 10 bases between. Germline-derived CDR1 and CDR2 are SQVTM and ANQGSEA. This CDR3 region has 13 residues. The CDR3 region is CSVEGVRPTEAFF. The CDR3, as DNA: TGCAGCGTTGAAGGGGTACGCCCCACTGAAGCTTTCTTT.

The V gene is TRBV7-2, the J gene TRBJ2-3, with no clear D. The CDR3 loop spans 15 amino acids. Germline V gives CDR1 SGHTA, CDR2 FQGNSA. The germline V and J ends were trimmed by 4 bases and 6 bases, with 17 bases remaining between them. CDR3 nucleotide sequence: TGTGCCAGCAGCTCAAGGATTTTACTGGGGGATACGCAGTATTTT. Encoded protein: CASSSRILLGDTQYF.